This T cell receptor (beta chain) was sequenced for a study of T-cell reconstitution after alpha-beta-depleted transplantation in children. Study-wide results and limits: Surviving recipient cells, namely T cells and thymic progenitors, were the source of high day-60 TCRbeta diversity in some patients. One year after transplant, T-cell counts and diversity came mostly from newly produced T cells. Reported findings indicate that, about two months after transplant, alpha-beta T cells came from several hundred expanded clones, which were derived from non-depleted graft cells.

Unique molecular identifiers were built into the TCRbeta library. From the PCR reads, TCRdb called clonotypes with MiXCR, one entry per CDR3 protein. This table has approximately 650,000 distinct CDR3 sequences, less than 15% appearing once. Trimming shortened V by 3 bases and J by 2 bases, and 14 bases separated the two germline ends. The CDR3 covers 15 residues. CDR1 and CDR2 (germline): DFQATT, SNEGSKA (reference sequence). Turning to this clonotype: The antigen is unknown.

This TCR was recovered from a girl aged 2 to 10 with congenital amegakaryocytic thrombocytopenia, due to receive a stem cell transplant. Sequenced here: PBMCs, sampled before TCRalphabeta/CD19-depleted stem cell transplant. The rearrangement uses TRBV20-1 and TRBJ1-3; D is uncertain. The CDR3 loop is CSASRLTSAGNTIYF. The CDR3 bases are TGCAGTGCTAGTCGGCTAACTAGTGCTGGAAACACCATATATTTT.